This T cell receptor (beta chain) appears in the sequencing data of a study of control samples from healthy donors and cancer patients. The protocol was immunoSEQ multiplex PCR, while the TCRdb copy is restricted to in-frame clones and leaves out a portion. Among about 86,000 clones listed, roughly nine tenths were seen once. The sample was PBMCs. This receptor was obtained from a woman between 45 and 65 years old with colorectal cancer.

Here the CDR3 reads CASRGLGETQYF. The CDR3 DNA reads TGTGCCAGCCGCGGACTAGGAGAGACCCAGTACTTC. The chain combines TRBV12-3 or TRBV12-4 with TRBJ2-5; 7 nucleotides line up with TRBD2. V gave up 8 bases and J gave up 4 bases; unmatched junction bases: 4. The CDR3 covers 12 residues.